These 25 T cell receptor beta chains were sequenced from one sample in a study of CD8 T cells in Susac syndrome. With random hexamers, reverse transcription was performed on roughly 0.5 to 1 ug of RNA. From the immunoSEQ multiplex PCR reads, TCRdb called clonotypes with MiXCR, one entry per CDR3 protein. Of nearly 110,000 distinct CDR3 sequences in the sample, approximately 93% were seen once. The sample consisted of CD8+ T cells from PBMCs. Source of these receptors: a human donor with Susac syndrome.

As regards this clonotype: No conserved phenylalanine or tryptophan is present at the end of the CDR3, so a read error is the likely explanation. The chain carries TRBV9 and TRBJ1-1, with unresolved D. This CDR3 comprises 13 residues. Deletions cut 4 bases from V and 5 bases from J, with 12 bases between. Germline-derived CDR1 and CDR2 are SGDLS and YYNGEE. The CDR3 loop is CASSPSDGTEAFS. The CDR3 coding sequence is TGTGCCAGCAGCCCGTCGGACGGTACTGAAGCTTTCTCT.

V is TRBV20-1 and J is TRBJ2-5; 7 bases fit TRBD2. Germline V gives CDR1 DFQATT, CDR2 SNEGSKA (reference sequence). CDR3 size: 16 residues. V lost 0 bases to trimming and J lost 7 bases; unmatched junction nucleotides: 14. CDR3 residues: CSAREGSGGKRGTQYF. CDR3 nucleotide sequence: TGCAGTGCTAGAGAAGGGTCCGGGGGGAAGCGGGGGACCCAGTACTTC.

This chain connects TRBV6-5 to TRBJ1-2; the match to TRBD1 covers 7 bases. In germline, CDR1 is MNHEY, CDR2 SVGAGI. The CDR3 is 15 residues long. The V and J ends lost 5 bases and 2 bases, in that order; junction bases with no gene match: 8. The CDR3 nucleotides read TGTGCCAGCAGTCCGCGACAGGGTGTGAACTATGGCTACACCTTC. Translated: CASSPRQGVNYGYTF.

The chain has TRBV27 and TRBJ2-3; D unclear. The V gene's germline CDR1 is MNHEY and CDR2 SMNVEV (reference sequence). The V gene lost 8 bases and the J gene lost 7 bases, with 7 bases spanning the gap. The CDR3 runs to 10 residues. The CDR3 protein is CASGPNTQYF. The DNA for the CDR3 is TGTGCCAGCGGCCCAAATACGCAGTATTTT.

The chain uses TRBV2 and TRBJ2-1, with TRBD1 as a possible D gene (7 bases). The CDR3 length is 16 residues. CDR1 and CDR2 (germline): SNHLY, FYNNEI. V dropped 8 bases and J dropped 3 bases, with 20 bases sitting between them. The CDR3 spells CASPEDSRGVYNEQFF. CDR3 sequence (DNA): TGTGCCAGCCCAGAAGACAGCAGGGGGGTCTACAATGAGCAGTTCTTC.

The rearrangement links TRBV24-1 to TRBJ2-2; weak D call: TRBD2 (5 bases). From germline, CDR1 is KGHDR and CDR2 SFDVKD. This CDR3 has 12 residues. The V gene lost 9 bases and the J gene lost 1 base, with 5 bases spanning the gap. CDR3 sequence (DNA): TGTGCCACCGCGGGGAACACCGGGGAGCTGTTTTTT. Its translation is CATAGNTGELFF.

The chain recombines TRBV27 with TRBJ2-5, with 14 nucleotides matching TRBD2. The CDR3 spans 16 residues. The trim removed 6 bases at V and 3 bases at J, leaving 6 bases unmatched. CDR1 is MNHEY and CDR2 is SMNVEV in the germline V gene (reference sequence). The CDR3 coding sequence is TGTGCCAGCAGCCCACTGACTAGCGGGGGGGAAGAGACCCAGTACTTC. Its protein is CASSPLTSGGEETQYF.

The chain recombines TRBV10-2 with TRBJ2-5, with TRBD2 identical over 9 bases. There are 17 residues in the CDR3. Trimming removed 1 base from V and 4 bases from J; junction bases left unmatched: 10. Per the germline V gene, CDR1 is WSHSY and CDR2 is SAAADI. This chain's CDR3 is CASSELGSGGWGETQYF. The CDR3, as DNA: TGCGCCAGCAGTGAGTTGGGTAGCGGGGGCTGGGGAGAGACCCAGTACTTC.

This clonotype was detected only once. The chain carries TRBV6-5 and TRBJ2-7, with D hard to call. The CDR3 totals 12 residues. V lost 5 bases and J 6 bases, leaving 11 bases between the germline ends. Germline V CDR1 and CDR2: MNHEY, SVGAGI. CDR3 in DNA: TGTGCCAGCAGTGATGCAACAGTCGAGCAGTACTTC. This gives the protein CASSDATVEQYF.

The genes are TRBV11-3 and TRBJ2-1; 11 positions match TRBD2. V trimming: 5 bases; J trimming: 8 bases; junction bases outside the gene matches: 11. Germline loops: CDR1 SGHNT, CDR2 YENEEA. This CDR3 contains 16 residues. This chain's CDR3 is CASSPYSGGERDEQFF. The CDR3 DNA follows: TGTGCCAGCAGCCCCTATAGCGGGGGGGAGCGGGATGAGCAGTTCTTC.

This sequence joins TRBV12-3 or TRBV12-4 and TRBJ2-2, with a possible D match to TRBD1 (5 bases). The V gene lost 5 bases and the J gene lost 7 bases, with 17 bases spanning the gap. This CDR3 contains 15 residues. CDR3 nucleotide sequence: TGTGCCAGCAGTATCTCGACAGCCCCCAGCGGGGAGCTGTTTTTT. Its protein is CASSISTAPSGELFF.

The CDR3 reads CRAPPGTYNEQFF. CDR3 in DNA: TGCAGAGCCCCTCCCGGGACATACAATGAGCAGTTCTTC. This sequence joins TRBV20-1 and TRBJ2-1; perhaps TRBD1 as D (6 bases). Germline V gene sequence: CDR1 DFQATT, CDR2 SNEGSKA (reference sequence). The CDR3 is 13 amino acids.

CDR3 bases: TGCAGTGCTAGAGATCTCGAGGGTAGTCCAGATACGCAGTATTTT. It is translated as CSARDLEGSPDTQYF. The genes are TRBV20-1 and TRBJ2-3, with a tentative D call TRBD2 (5 bases). CDR1 and CDR2 from the germline V gene are DFQATT and SNEGSKA (reference sequence). The ends were cut back, 0 bases at V and 4 bases at J, with 14 bases in the middle. This CDR3 has 15 residues.

This clonotype has a handful of counts. The chain has TRBV29-1 and TRBJ1-1; 8 bases agree with TRBD1. The CDR3 length is 13 residues. The junction had 4 bases not matched to a gene; V was cut back by 6 bases and J by 1 base. Germline-derived CDR1 and CDR2 are SQVTM and ANQGSEA. The CDR3, as DNA: TGCAGCGTGGGGACAGGTTCGAACACTGAAGCTTTCTTT. Its translation is CSVGTGSNTEAFF.

This clonotype occurred a few times. The chain links TRBV24-1 to TRBJ2-4; 7 bases fit TRBD1. Germline V lookup: CDR1 KGHDR, CDR2 SFDVKD. The CDR3 extends over 12 amino acids. V lost 8 bases, J lost 7 bases, and 4 bases stayed unmatched. The CDR3 spells CATMQGVNIQYF. As DNA, the CDR3 is TGTGCCACCATGCAGGGGGTGAACATTCAGTACTTC.

This clonotype was observed a single time. V is TRBV15 and J is TRBJ2-1, with D perhaps TRBD1 (7 bases). V lost 1 base and J lost 6, with 13 bases in between. Germline CDR1 and CDR2: LNHNV and YYDKDF (reference sequence). CDR3 size: 15 residues. The DNA for the CDR3 is TGTGCCACCAGCAGAGGCAGGGGGGCCTCCAATGAGCAGTTCTTC. It yields the protein CATSRGRGASNEQFF.

A single count supports this clonotype. The chain is built from TRBV12-3 or TRBV12-4 and TRBJ1-1, with TRBD1 matching over 8 bases. The trim removed 6 bases at V and 7 bases at J, leaving 7 bases unmatched. The CDR3 runs to 13 residues. The CDR3 region is CASRSQGAGEAFF. Here the CDR3 DNA reads TGTGCCAGCAGGTCCCAGGGGGCCGGTGAAGCTTTCTTT.

The sample holds a few counts of this clonotype. This chain connects TRBV9 to TRBJ1-2; tentatively, D is TRBD1 (6 bases). This CDR3 region has 13 residues. The V gene's germline CDR1 is SGDLS and CDR2 YYNGEE. V lost 2 bases and J lost 6, with 11 bases in between. The CDR3 here is CASSVGGLDGYTF. The CDR3 DNA reads as TGTGCCAGCAGCGTGGGGGGGCTGGATGGCTACACCTTC. The full variable domain, in which reference TRBV9 and TRBJ1-2 provide the parts outside the CDR3, is DSGVTQTPKHLITATGQRVTLRCSPRSGDLSVYWYQQSLDQGLQFLIQYYNGEERAKGNILERFSAQQFPDLHSELNLSSLELGDSALYFCASSVGGLDGYTFGSGTRLTVV.

This chain connects TRBV29-1 to TRBJ1-1; D possibly corresponds to TRBD1 (5 bases). Trimming cost V 7 bases and J 4 bases, with 13 bases left between them. The germline CDR1 and CDR2 sequences are SQVTM and ANQGSEA. The CDR3 contains 12 residues. The CDR3 DNA sequence: TGCAGCGCCCTAAGGCAGGGCACTGAAGCTTTCTTT. Translation gives CSALRQGTEAFF.

The chain has TRBV29-1 and TRBJ2-3, with D unresolved. This CDR3 region has 13 residues. In germline, CDR1 is SQVTM, CDR2 ANQGSEA. Trimming stripped 6 bases from V and 2 bases from J, with 12 bases between. CDR3 residues: CSVDPDVTDTQYF. The CDR3 DNA reads as TGCAGCGTCGACCCGGATGTCACAGATACGCAGTATTTT.

The genes are TRBV2 and TRBJ2-3; D is ambiguous. V dropped 2 bases and J dropped 1 base, with 10 bases sitting between them. CDR1 and CDR2 (germline): SNHLY, FYNNEI. There are 15 residues in the CDR3. The CDR3 nucleotides read TGTGCCAGCAGTGAAATGGTCGCAGGCACAGATACGCAGTATTTT. Translated, it gives CASSEMVAGTDTQYF.

The chain employs TRBV7-6 and TRBJ2-1, with 8 bases fitting TRBD1. CDR1 SGHVS and CDR2 FNYEAQ come from the germline V gene. V gave up 1 base and J gave up 8 bases; unmatched junction bases: 10. CDR3 size: 16 residues. The DNA for the CDR3 is TGTGCCAGCAGCTTAGGTTGGACAGGGCCGAAGGATGAGCAGTTCTTC. As protein: CASSLGWTGPKDEQFF.

This chain links TRBV12-3 or TRBV12-4 with TRBJ1-5; perhaps TRBD1 as D (6 bases). The CDR3 length is 14 residues. V lost 10 bases, J lost 4 bases, and 17 bases lay in between. As DNA, the CDR3 is TGTGCCACTTCCGGAGGGGGATTAAATCAGCCCCAGCATTTT. Translation: CATSGGGLNQPQHF.

V usage is TRBV20-1 and J usage is TRBJ1-2; tentative D call: TRBD1 (6 bases). Trimming stripped 5 bases from V and 8 bases from J, with 21 bases between. This CDR3 has 14 amino acids. The germline gives CDR1 DFQATT, CDR2 SNEGSKA (reference sequence). CDR3 bases: TGCAGTGCTCGAAACAGGGAAAGGAGGGAAGGCTACACCTTC. Protein product: CSARNRERREGYTF.

This clonotype appeared a single time. The chain joins TRBV18 to TRBJ2-1; 10 bases agree with TRBD2. The CDR3 has 18 amino acids. Trimming at V came to 0 bases and at J to 2 bases, leaving 7 bases not matched to a gene. Germline assignment: CDR1 KGHSH and CDR2 LQKENI. The CDR3 reads CASSPPNPTSGAYNEQFF. The DNA of the CDR3 is TGTGCCAGCTCACCACCGAATCCTACTAGCGGGGCCTACAATGAGCAGTTCTTC.